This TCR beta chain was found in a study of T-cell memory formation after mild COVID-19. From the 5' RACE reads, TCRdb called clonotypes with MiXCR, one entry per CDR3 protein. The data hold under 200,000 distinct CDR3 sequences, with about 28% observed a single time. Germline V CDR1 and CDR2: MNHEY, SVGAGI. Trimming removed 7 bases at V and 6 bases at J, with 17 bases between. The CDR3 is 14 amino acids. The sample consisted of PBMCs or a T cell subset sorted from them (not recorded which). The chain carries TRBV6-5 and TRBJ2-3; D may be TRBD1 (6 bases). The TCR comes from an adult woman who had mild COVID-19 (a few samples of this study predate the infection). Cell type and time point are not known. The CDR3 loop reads CASTDIGGSDTQYF. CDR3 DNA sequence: TGTGCCAGCACCGACATTGGGGGCTCGGATACGCAGTATTTT.